This is a list of T cell receptor beta chains from one sample in a study of long-term antiretroviral therapy in people with HIV. TCRdb's table, derived via immunoSEQ multiplex PCR, lists solely in-frame clones and lacks some. The table includes some 38,000 clones, 80% to 85% detected once. Material: unsorted PBMCs, obtained 1.5 years after starting antiretroviral therapy. The origin of the receptors is a man in his late teens or twenties with HIV. The CDR3 runs from the conserved cysteine through the conserved F or W. D genes are given only for firm matches. Some rows mark clone size as missing; the rest say once, few, many or name a class of expanded clone.

J gene | CDR3 length | V gene | D gene | clone size | CDR3 DNA | CDR3 protein
TRBJ2-3 | 16 | TRBV5-1 | NA | NA | TGCGCCAGCAGCCCGGTAGCTTCTCTCAGCACAGATACGCAGTATTTT | CASSPVASLSTDTQYF
TRBJ1-2 | 13 | TRBV6-1 | NA | NA | TGTGCCAGCAGTGAGGGCCGAAACTATGGCTACACCTTC | CASSEGRNYGYTF
TRBJ1-4 | 16 | TRBV7-2 | NA | NA | TGTGCCAGCAGCTCTGAGCGAGGGGCGTCTAATGAAAAACTGTTTTTT | CASSSERGASNEKLFF
TRBJ2-7 | 11 | TRBV28 | NA | NA | TGTGCCAGCAGAAGGGGCCACGAGCAGTACTTC | CASRRGHEQYF
TRBJ1-2 | 13 | TRBV6-5 | NA | NA | TGTGCCAGCGGGCCGGGAGACGGAGGGGGCTACACCTTC | CASGPGDGGGYTF
TRBJ2-3 | 14 | TRBV10-1 | NA | NA | TGCGCCAGCAGTGAGTCGATTAACACAGATACGCAGTATTTT | CASSESINTDTQYF
TRBJ2-7 | 14 | TRBV5-1 | TRBD1 | NA | TGCGCCAGCAGCTGGCCGACAGGGGGCGGCGAGCAGTACTTC | CASSWPTGGGEQYF
TRBJ1-1 | 13 | TRBV29-1 | TRBD1 | NA | TGCAGCGCACGAACAGGACAGGGAAGCGGAGCTTTCTTT | CSARTGQGSGAFF
TRBJ2-7 | 11 | TRBV11-2 | NA | NA | TGTGCCACAACAGAGACCCACGAGCAGTACTTC | CATTETHEQYF
TRBJ2-1 | 11 | TRBV6-1 | NA | NA | TGTGCCAGCCAATTGTATGCTGAGCAGTTCTTC | CASQLYAEQFF
TRBJ1-1 | 13 | TRBV29-1 | TRBD1 | NA | TGCAGCGGAGGGGGCAGGGGGCTCACTGAAGCTTTCTTT | CSGGGRGLTEAFF
TRBJ2-7 | 16 | TRBV7-9 | TRBD1 | NA | TGTGCCAGCAGCTTAGTGAGGCCAGGGGGCTTGTACGAGCAGTACTTC | CASSLVRPGGLYEQYF
TRBJ2-7 | 16 | TRBV7-8 | TRBD2 | NA | TGTGCCAGCAGCTTAGCCACTAGCGGGACCGGGTACGAGCAGTACTTC | CASSLATSGTGYEQYF
TRBJ2-3 | 15 | TRBV4-1 | TRBD1 | once | TGCGCCAGCAGCCCGCGGACAGGCTACACAGATACGCAGTATTTT | CASSPRTGYTDTQYF
TRBJ2-7 | 14 | TRBV7-2 | NA | NA | TGTGCCAGCAGCTCGGGACTTACGGGACACGAGCAGTACTTC | CASSSGLTGHEQYF
TRBJ2-5 | 14 | TRBV10-3 | NA | NA | TGTGCCATCAGTGTCGCGCCGGGTGGGGAGACCCAGTACTTC | CAISVAPGGETQYF
TRBJ2-1 | 16 | TRBV9 | NA | NA | TGTGCCAGCAGCGTAGACGCCGGACTTACAACGTGGGAGCAGTTCTTC | CASSVDAGLTTWEQFF
TRBJ2-7 | 13 | TRBV5-6 | NA | NA | TGTGCCAGCAGCTCCGTTCTTACCTACGAGCAGTACTTC | CASSSVLTYEQYF
TRBJ2-7 | 14 | TRBV5-1 | NA | NA | TGCGCCAGCAGCTTGAATCCCAGTAGGTACGAGCAGTACTTC | CASSLNPSRYEQYF
TRBJ2-1 | 15 | TRBV4-1 | NA | NA | TGCGCCAGCAGCCAAGTTTCGCTAGTTTCCGATGAGCAGTTCTTC | CASSQVSLVSDEQFF
TRBJ2-7 | 14 | TRBV27 | NA | once | TGTGCCAGCAGTTTACATGAAACGGGCTACGAGCAGTACTTC | CASSLHETGYEQYF
TRBJ2-3 | 13 | TRBV7-3 | NA | NA | TGTGCCGGCAGCTTGGTATCTGGAGATACGCAGTATTTT | CAGSLVSGDTQYF
TRBJ2-2 | 16 | TRBV27 | TRBD2 | NA | TGTGCCAGCAGTCCTGGAACTAGCGGGGGAACCGGGGAGCTGTTTTTT | CASSPGTSGGTGELFF
TRBJ1-2 | 14 | TRBV2 | TRBD1 | NA | TGTGCCAGCAGTCCAGGGGGAGATAACTATGGCTACACCTTC | CASSPGGDNYGYTF
TRBJ2-1 | 16 | TRBV9 | NA | medium-sized | TGTGCCAGCAGCGTAGGGGGGGGGCTAGCGGACAATGAGCAGTTCTTC | CASSVGGGLADNEQFF
TRBJ2-5 | 13 | TRBV13 | NA | NA | TGTGCCAGCAGCTCCCCCCTTCGAGAGACCCAGTACTTC | CASSSPLRETQYF
TRBJ1-2 | 15 | TRBV19 | NA | NA | TGTGCCAGTAGTAAATGGGCAGTAGCTAACTATGGCTACACCTTC | CASSKWAVANYGYTF
TRBJ2-5 | 13 | TRBV25-1 | NA | NA | TGTGCCAGCGCGGGCCTGGGGCGAGAGACCCAGTACTTC | CASAGLGRETQYF
TRBJ1-1 | 13 | TRBV19 | NA | NA | TGTGCCAGTAGTATTTCAGGGAGGGATGAAGCTTTCTTT | CASSISGRDEAFF
TRBJ2-7 | 15 | TRBV9 | NA | NA | TGTGCCAGCAGCCCAGGGGGACTCGGCTCCTACGAGCAGTACTTC | CASSPGGLGSYEQYF
TRBJ2-7 | 14 | TRBV29-1 | TRBD1 | NA | TGCAGCGTTGAATTGCCAGGGGGAGTCTACGAGCAGTACTTC | CSVELPGGVYEQYF
TRBJ1-1 | 15 | TRBV5-1 | NA | NA | TGCGCCAGCAGCTCCCGGGGGCAGCAGAACACTGAAGCTTTCTTT | CASSSRGQQNTEAFF
TRBJ2-1 | 15 | TRBV7-2 | NA | NA | TGTGCCAGCAGCTTAGGTAGGAACAGTGTCAATGAGCAGTTCTTC | CASSLGRNSVNEQFF
TRBJ2-2 | 15 | TRBV5-1 | NA | NA | TGCGCCAGCAGCTTGTCCCAGGGGGGATTCGGGGAGCTGTTTTTT | CASSLSQGGFGELFF
TRBJ2-7 | 14 | TRBV5-1 | TRBD2 | NA | TGCGCCAGCAGCCCCGGGACTAGCGGATACGAGCAGTACTTC | CASSPGTSGYEQYF
TRBJ2-7 | 15 | TRBV9 | NA | once | TGTGCCAGCAGCACAGGACACCGGGACATCCACGAGCAGTACTTC | CASSTGHRDIHEQYF
TRBJ2-7 | 14 | TRBV4-3 | NA | few | TGCGCCAGCAGCTTGATGGACCGAAGAGACGAGCAGTACTTC | CASSLMDRRDEQYF
TRBJ2-7 | 16 | TRBV18 | NA | NA | TGTGCCAGCTCACCAGTTGGAGGGACGAAGGGGGACGAGCAGTACTTC | CASSPVGGTKGDEQYF
TRBJ1-2 | 13 | TRBV28 | NA | NA | TGTGCCAGCAGTCCAGGGGACCACTATGGCTACACCTTC | CASSPGDHYGYTF
TRBJ1-5 | 14 | TRBV5-4 | NA | once | TGTGCCAGCAGCTTGGCTGGCGTAAATCAGCCCCAGCATTTT | CASSLAGVNQPQHF
TRBJ2-2 | 13 | TRBV18 | TRBD2 | NA | TGTGCCACCGGGACTACGAACACCGGGGAGCTGTTTTTT | CATGTTNTGELFF
TRBJ2-7 | 13 | TRBV4-2 | NA | NA | TGTGCCAGCAGCCAGGACAGAGCCTACGAGCAGTACTTC | CASSQDRAYEQYF
TRBJ2-6 | 18 | TRBV30 | NA | few | TGTGCCTGGACCCCCCCGGCAGCATCTTTCTCTGGGGCCAACGTCCTGACTTTC | CAWTPPAASFSGANVLTF
TRBJ2-7 | 15 | TRBV27 | TRBD1 | once | TGTGCCACCCGACCAGGGGGCCGAAGCTCCTACGAGCAGTACTTC | CATRPGGRSSYEQYF
TRBJ2-2 | 16 | TRBV27 | TRBD2 | once | TGTGCCAGCAGTTCCGCCGGGACTAGCAACACCGGGGAGCTGTTTTTT | CASSSAGTSNTGELFF
TRBJ2-5 | 16 | TRBV6-1 | NA | NA | TGTGCCAGCAGTGAAGCTTGGAGGGGCACCGGGGAGACCCAGTACTTC | CASSEAWRGTGETQYF
TRBJ2-7 | 14 | TRBV28 | NA | NA | TGTGCCAGCACTGTCTTACCTTCCCTCGGGGAGCAGTACTTC | CASTVLPSLGEQYF
TRBJ2-6 | 18 | TRBV7-2 | TRBD2 | NA | TGTGCCAGCAGCCCGGGGGAGGGAAGGGCGCGAGGGGCCAACGTCCTGACTTTC | CASSPGEGRARGANVLTF
TRBJ2-1 | 18 | TRBV7-9 | TRBD2 | NA | TGTGCCAGCAGCCACGCAACTAGCGGGAGGGCCAGGATCAATGAGCAGTTCTTC | CASSHATSGRARINEQFF
TRBJ1-2 | 15 | TRBV11-2 | NA | once | TGTGCCAGCAGCTTACCAGACAGAAATAACTATGGCTACACCTTC | CASSLPDRNNYGYTF
TRBJ1-2 | 14 | TRBV28 | NA | NA | TGTGCCAGCAGTTCGACAGAGACTAACTATGGCTACACCTTC | CASSSTETNYGYTF
TRBJ2-2 | 17 | TRBV30 | NA | NA | TGTGCCTGGAGTCCCGCCAGGGGCGGACTCAACACCGGGGAGCTGTTTTTT | CAWSPARGGLNTGELFF
TRBJ2-3 | 15 | TRBV30 | TRBD2 | NA | TGTGCCTGGAGTGTCGATAGCGGGAGCACAGATACGCAGTATTTT | CAWSVDSGSTDTQYF
TRBJ2-7 | 14 | TRBV11-2 | NA | once | TGTGCCAGCAGCAACCGACACGGAGCCTACGAGCAGTACTTC | CASSNRHGAYEQYF
TRBJ2-7 | 13 | TRBV29-1 | NA | NA | TGCAGCGTTGTTGGCAGGGAAGCCTACGAGCAGTACTTC | CSVVGREAYEQYF
TRBJ1-1 | 14 | TRBV5-1 | NA | NA | TGCGCCAGCAGGAGAAGACGGGACGGGACTGAAGCTTTCTTT | CASRRRRDGTEAFF
TRBJ1-5 | 15 | TRBV19 | NA | NA | TGTGCCAGTACCCCGACAGGAGGTAGCAATCAGCCCCAGCATTTT | CASTPTGGSNQPQHF
TRBJ2-6 | 20 | TRBV28 | NA | NA | TGTGCCAGCAGTTCCCACGGCGTACAGGGTAGACGTTCTGGGGCCAACGTCCTGACTTTC | CASSSHGVQGRRSGANVLTF
TRBJ2-6 | 16 | TRBV5-1 | TRBD1 | once | TGCGCCAGCAGCTCGGACAGGGGTTCTGGGGCCAACGTCCTGACTTTC | CASSSDRGSGANVLTF